This T cell receptor beta chain was sequenced for a study of T cells in Graves' hyperthyroidism and ophthalmopathy. RNA transcripts yielded amplified TCR beta CDR3 regions. The HTBI primer set served for first-round RT-PCR of the TCR CDR3. From the multiplex PCR reads, TCRdb called clonotypes with MiXCR, one entry per CDR3 protein. Here the sample spans 310,000 or so distinct CDR3 sequences, approximately 15% being singletons. Isolation of PBMCs was performed on around 9.4 ml fresh peripheral blood. This clonotype was counted ten times or more. Germline CDR1 reads DFQATT; CDR2 reads SNEGSKA (reference sequence). The V end lost 0 bases, the J end lost 4 bases, and 13 bases lay between the germline ends. This CDR3 comprises 15 residues.

This rearrangement joins TRBV20-1 to TRBJ1-5; TRBD1 might be the D (6 bases). The sequence was obtained from a woman between 55 and 75 years old with Graves' ophthalmopathy. Sequenced material: blood. This CDR3 reads CSARDGGGGNQPQHF. The CDR3 DNA follows: TGCAGTGCTAGAGATGGGGGAGGGGGTAATCAGCCCCAGCATTTT.